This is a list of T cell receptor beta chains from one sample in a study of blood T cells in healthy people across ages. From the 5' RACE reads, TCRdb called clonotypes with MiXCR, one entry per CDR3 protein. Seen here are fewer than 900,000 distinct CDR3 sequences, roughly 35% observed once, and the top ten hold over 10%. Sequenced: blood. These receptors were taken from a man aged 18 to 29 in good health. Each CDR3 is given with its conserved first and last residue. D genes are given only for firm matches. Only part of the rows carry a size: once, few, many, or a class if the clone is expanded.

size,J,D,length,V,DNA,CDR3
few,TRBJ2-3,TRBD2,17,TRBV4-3,TGCGCCAGCAGCCAGGCAGCGGGGCGGATCCCCACAGATACGCAGTATTTT,CASSQAAGRIPTDTQYF
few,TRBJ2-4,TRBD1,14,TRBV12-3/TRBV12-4,TGTGCCAGCAGTGCAGGGACAGGGGAGAACATTCAGTACTTC,CASSAGTGENIQYF
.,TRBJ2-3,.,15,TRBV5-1,TGCGCCAGCAGCTTGGACGTCAGGAGCACAGATACGCAGTATTTT,CASSLDVRSTDTQYF
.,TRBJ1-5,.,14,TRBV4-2,TGTGCCAGCAGCCAAGATATGGGGAATCAGCCCCAGCATTTT,CASSQDMGNQPQHF
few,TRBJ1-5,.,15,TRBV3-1,TGTGCCAGCAGCCCGGGAAGGGAATTTGGCCAGCCCCAGCATTTT,CASSPGREFGQPQHF
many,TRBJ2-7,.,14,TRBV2,TGTGCCAGCAGTACCCTTGGGGGTAGGAACGAGCAGTACTTC,CASSTLGGRNEQYF
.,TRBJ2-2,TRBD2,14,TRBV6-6,TGTGCCAGCAGTCTGGGACTAGCGGCCGGGGAGCTGTTTTTT,CASSLGLAAGELFF
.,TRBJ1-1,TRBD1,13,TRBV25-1,TGTGCCAGCAGCAGGACAGGGACCTACGAAGCTTTCTTT,CASSRTGTYEAFF
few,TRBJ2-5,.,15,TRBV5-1,TGCGCCAGCAGCCTTGGACTCTTTCGTCAAGAGACCCAGTACTTC,CASSLGLFRQETQYF
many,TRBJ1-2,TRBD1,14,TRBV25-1,TGTGCCAGCAGACCGCCGGGGGACAGGGCCCCCTACACCTTC,CASRPPGDRAPYTF
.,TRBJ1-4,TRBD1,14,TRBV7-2,TGTGCCAGCAGCCAACAGGGGGAAGGCGAAAAACTGTTTTTT,CASSQQGEGEKLFF
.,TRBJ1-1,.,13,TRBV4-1,TGCGCCAGCAGCCAGGGGGTTGAGTTTCGAGCTTTCTTT,CASSQGVEFRAFF
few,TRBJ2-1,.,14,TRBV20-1,TGCAGTGCTAGAGATGCCCTAACTGCGGATGAGCAGTTCTTC,CSARDALTADEQFF
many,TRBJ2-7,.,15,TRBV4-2,TGTGCCAGCAGCCAAGGGTTACGTCCGGATTACGAGCAGTACTTC,CASSQGLRPDYEQYF
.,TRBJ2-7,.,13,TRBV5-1,TGCGCCAGCAGTACCGACACTTCCAATGAGCAGTACTTC,CASSTDTSNEQYF
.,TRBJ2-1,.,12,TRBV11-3,TGTGCCAGCAGCTCACAGGGCCGGGAGCAGTTCTTC,CASSSQGREQFF
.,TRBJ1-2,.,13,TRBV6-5,TGTGCCAGCAGCCCTTCAGGGAGTGATGGCTACACCTTC,CASSPSGSDGYTF
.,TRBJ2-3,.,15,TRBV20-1,TGCAGTGCTAGATCCCGCGAGGGCGACACAGATACGCAGTATTTT,CSARSREGDTDTQYF
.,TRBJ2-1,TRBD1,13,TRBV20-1,TGCAGTGCTAGAGATCCAGGGGGTGACGAGCAGTTCTTC,CSARDPGGDEQFF
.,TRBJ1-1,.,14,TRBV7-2,TGTGCCAGCAGCTCCAGACAGCAGAGGACTGAAGCTTTCTTT,CASSSRQQRTEAFF
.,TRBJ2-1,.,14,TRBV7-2,TGTGCCAGCAGTTCCGGGCAAATCCGAGAGACCCAGTTCTTC,CASSSGQIRETQFF
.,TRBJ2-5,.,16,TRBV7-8,TGTGCCAGCAGCTCGGCGACCGCTGGGACTCGCGGGACCCAGTACTTC,CASSSATAGTRGTQYF
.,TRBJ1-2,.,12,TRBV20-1,TGCAGTGCTAGACCAGCCCGGTATGGCTACACCTTC,CSARPARYGYTF
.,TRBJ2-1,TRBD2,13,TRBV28,TGTGCCAGCAGCCGGACTAGCGGGAGTGAGCAGTTCTTC,CASSRTSGSEQFF
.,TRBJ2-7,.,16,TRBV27,TGTGCCAGCAGTTTATTGGGGGGCAACTCCTACAATGAGCAGTACTTC,CASSLLGGNSYNEQYF
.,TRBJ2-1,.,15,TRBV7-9,TGTGCCAGCAGCTTAGTACCGGCCGGGAACAATGAGCAGTTCTTC,CASSLVPAGNNEQFF
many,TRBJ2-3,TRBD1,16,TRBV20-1,TGCAGTGCTAGTAAGGGACAGGGTATTCCCACAGATACGCAGTATTTT,CSASKGQGIPTDTQYF